One and the same sample provided the 29 T cell receptor beta chains below, sequenced in a study of T cell responses to AZD1222 COVID-19 vaccine. Method: immunoSEQ multiplex PCR; TCRdb's copy keeps in-frame clones and lacks some. This table holds around 100,000 clones, about 92% found once. This specimen consisted of peripheral blood, obtained on day 0 of AZD1222 vaccination. The receptors shown here come from an adult in good health.

The rearrangement uses TRBV2 and TRBJ2-1, with 9 bases identical to TRBD1. This CDR3 is 14 amino acids long. CDR1 SNHLY and CDR2 FYNNEI come from the germline V gene. Trimming took 8 bases from V and 4 from J; bases not matched to a gene: 6. Here the CDR3 reads CASVGTGMYNEQFF. The CDR3 DNA sequence: TGTGCCAGCGTAGGGACAGGGATGTACAATGAGCAGTTCTTC. The entire variable domain, with the rest obtained from reference TRBV2 and TRBJ2-1, is as follows: EPEVTQTPSHQVTQMGQEVILRCVPISNHLYFYWYRQILGQKVEFLVSFYNNEISEKSEIFDDQFSVERPDGSNFTLKIRSTKLEDSAMYFCASVGTGMYNEQFFGPGTRLTVL.

This clone was seen a few times. The chain combines TRBV6-5 with TRBJ1-1; D is perhaps TRBD1 (6 bases). V lost 5 bases and J lost 0, with 7 bases in between. The CDR3 runs to 13 residues. CDR1 is MNHEY and CDR2 is SVGAGI in the germline V gene. The CDR3 DNA reads TGTGCCAGCAGTAACAGGGTGAACACTGAAGCTTTCTTT. This translates into CASSNRVNTEAFF.

This rearrangement joins TRBV27 to TRBJ1-6; no reliable D call. The CDR3 is made up of 14 amino acids. Germline-derived CDR1 and CDR2 are MNHEY and SMNVEV (reference sequence). Trimming stripped 5 bases from V and 9 bases from J, with 14 bases between. The CDR3 loop reads CASSGELTRSPLHF. The CDR3 coding sequence is TGTGCCAGCAGTGGGGAGTTGACCCGTTCACCCCTCCACTTT.

The chain has TRBV4-2 and TRBJ2-6; TRBD1 might be the D (5 bases). The ends were cut back, 2 bases at V and 0 bases at J, with 8 bases in the middle. CDR3 length equals 16 residues. Germline V gives CDR1 LGHNA, CDR2 YNFKEQ. As DNA, the CDR3 is TGTGCCAGCAGCCAAAAACAGGACTCTGGGGCCAACGTCCTGACTTTC. Translated, it gives CASSQKQDSGANVLTF.

This rearrangement joins TRBV7-6 to TRBJ1-6, with D hard to call. The V end lost 1 base, the J end lost 3 bases, and 7 bases lay between the germline ends. The CDR3 extends over 15 amino acids. CDR1 is SGHVS, CDR2 FNYEAQ, per germline. CDR3 protein: CASSLGPGYNSPLHF. As DNA, the CDR3 is TGTGCCAGCAGCTTAGGGCCTGGCTATAATTCACCCCTCCACTTT.

V is TRBV6-5 and J is TRBJ1-5; D is possibly TRBD1 (5 bases). Trimming removed 7 bases from V and 1 base from J, with 11 bases in between. The CDR3 is made up of 14 amino acids. The germline gives CDR1 MNHEY, CDR2 SVGAGI. CDR3 coding DNA: TGTGCCAGCACCCCTCAGGGAAGCAATCAGCCCCAGCATTTT. It is translated as CASTPQGSNQPQHF.

The chain's CDR3 is CASSFRGSDSPLHF. The CDR3 DNA sequence: TGCGCCAGCAGCTTTAGGGGGAGTGATTCACCCCTCCACTTT. V is TRBV5-1 and J is TRBJ1-6, with a tentative D call TRBD1 (6 bases). Looked up from germline, CDR1 is SGHRS and CDR2 is YFSETQ. CDR3 size: 14 residues. Trimming pared 2 bases from V and 8 bases from J, leaving 11 bases between.

The chain has TRBV12-3 or TRBV12-4 and TRBJ1-1; D not certain. This CDR3 is 12 amino acids long. The germline V and J ends were trimmed by 2 bases and 6 bases, with 7 bases remaining between them. CDR3 residues: CASSLRGAEAFF. The CDR3 region has the DNA TGTGCCAGCAGTTTACGTGGAGCTGAAGCTTTCTTT.

This chain joins TRBV2 and TRBJ2-7, with 7 bases fitting TRBD1. V lost 8 bases and J lost 3; bases outside the gene matches: 7. The germline V gene encodes CDR1 SNHLY and CDR2 FYNNEI. The CDR3 is 13 amino acids. The CDR3 loop is CASLRQGHYEQYF. The CDR3 region has the DNA TGTGCCAGCCTCCGACAGGGCCACTACGAGCAGTACTTC. Variable domain in full (rest from reference TRBV2 and TRBJ2-7): EPEVTQTPSHQVTQMGQEVILRCVPISNHLYFYWYRQILGQKVEFLVSFYNNEISEKSEIFDDQFSVERPDGSNFTLKIRSTKLEDSAMYFCASLRQGHYEQYFGPGTRLTVT.

This rearrangement joins TRBV6-5 to TRBJ2-1; D is undetermined. This CDR3 comprises 14 residues. Looked up from germline, CDR1 is MNHEY and CDR2 is SVGAGI. V gave up 5 bases and J gave up 4 bases, with 12 bases separating them. This CDR3 is CASSLKGLYNEQFF. The CDR3 bases are TGTGCCAGCAGTCTAAAGGGTCTGTACAATGAGCAGTTCTTC.

V usage is TRBV2 and J usage is TRBJ2-7; TRBD2 might be the D (5 bases). Germline CDR1 is SNHLY and CDR2 is FYNNEI. This CDR3 has 12 amino acids. The V end lost 9 bases, the J end lost 2 bases, and 11 bases lay between the germline ends. This CDR3 is CASHGMAYEQYF. The DNA of the CDR3 is TGTGCCAGTCACGGGATGGCCTACGAGCAGTACTTC.

V is TRBV5-1 and J is TRBJ1-5; 10 bases are a match to TRBD1. Germline V gene data show CDR1 as SGHRS and CDR2 as YFSETQ. The CDR3 has 15 amino acids. Trimming cost V 0 bases and J 5 bases; bases outside gene matches: 2. The CDR3 region is CASSLEGQGHQPQHF. CDR3 in DNA: TGCGCCAGCAGCTTGGAGGGACAGGGGCATCAGCCCCAGCATTTT.

The V call is TRBV9, the J call TRBJ2-2; TRBD2 might be the D (5 bases). The V end lost 3 bases, the J end lost 6 bases, and 12 bases lay between the germline ends. CDR3 length: 14 residues. Germline assignment: CDR1 SGDLS and CDR2 YYNGEE. This CDR3 reads CASSALTSAGELFF. DNA for the CDR3: TGTGCCAGCAGCGCCCTTACTAGTGCCGGGGAGCTGTTTTTT.

The CDR3 sequence is CASSPFTGGADYGYTF. DNA of the CDR3: TGTGCCAGCAGCCCATTCACAGGGGGCGCAGACTATGGCTACACCTTC. V and J are TRBV9 and TRBJ1-2; 9 nucleotides agree with TRBD1. This CDR3 is built from 16 residues. Trimming removed 4 bases from V and 3 bases from J; junction bases left unmatched: 10. Germline loops: CDR1 SGDLS, CDR2 YYNGEE.

The rearrangement links TRBV11-2 to TRBJ1-2; no reliable D call. Trimming left V 1 base short and J 4 bases short, with 10 bases between. The CDR3 is 14 amino acids. Germline V gene data show CDR1 as SGHAT and CDR2 as FQNNGV. In nucleotides, the CDR3 is TGTGCCAGCAGCTTAGGTGCGGGTTCCTATGGCTACACCTTC. This codes for CASSLGAGSYGYTF.

The rearrangement uses TRBV15 and TRBJ2-7; D not certain. CDR1 is LNHNV, CDR2 YYDKDF, per germline (reference sequence). V lost 5 bases and J lost 7, with 18 bases in between. The CDR3 is 14 residues long. This chain's CDR3 is CATSLTLLSLEQYF. The DNA for the CDR3 is TGTGCCACCAGCCTGACTCTTCTTAGCCTAGAGCAGTACTTC.

The chain uses TRBV11-3 and TRBJ2-5; D possibly corresponds to TRBD2 (5 bases). V gave up 1 base and J gave up 3 bases, with 12 bases separating them. Germline CDR1 SGHNT, CDR2 YENEEA. This CDR3 is 15 amino acids long. In DNA form, the CDR3 reads TGTGCCAGCAGCTTAGGCGGGCGCGTAGAAGAGACCCAGTACTTC. This encodes CASSLGGRVEETQYF.

This chain links TRBV9 with TRBJ2-5, with D perhaps given as TRBD1 or TRBD2 (6 bases each). The germline V and J ends were trimmed by 4 bases and 4 bases, with 20 bases remaining between them. Germline values: CDR1 SGDLS, CDR2 YYNGEE. This CDR3 region has 16 residues. The CDR3 spells CASSPRGTPRVETQYF. The CDR3, as DNA: TGTGCCAGCAGCCCAAGGGGGACTCCACGGGTAGAGACCCAGTACTTC. The variable domain in full, completed from reference TRBV9 and TRBJ2-5, reads DSGVTQTPKHLITATGQRVTLRCSPRSGDLSVYWYQQSLDQGLQFLIQYYNGEERAKGNILERFSAQQFPDLHSELNLSSLELGDSALYFCASSPRGTPRVETQYFGPGTRLLVL.

This sequence joins TRBV28 and TRBJ2-5; 13 bases are shared with TRBD2. The germline gives CDR1 MDHEN, CDR2 SYDVKM. V dropped 8 bases and J dropped 1; count of bases not matched to a gene: 7. CDR3 length: 16 residues. In DNA, the CDR3 is TGTGCCAGCCGGGGACTAGCGGGGAACAGCCAAGAGACCCAGTACTTC. It specifies CASRGLAGNSQETQYF.

The J gene is TRBJ1-4, the V gene TRBV19; possibly TRBD1 for D (6 bases). The CDR3 extends over 13 amino acids. CDR1 is LNHDA, CDR2 SQIVND, per germline (reference sequence). Trimming took 10 bases from V and 10 from J, leaving 19 bases between them. This CDR3 is CATLEEGERKLFF. CDR3 coding DNA: TGTGCCACCCTGGAGGAGGGGGAAAGAAAACTGTTTTTT. Full variable domain (remainder filled in from reference TRBV19 and TRBJ1-4): DGGITQSPKYLFRKEGQNVTLSCEQNLNHDAMYWYRQDPGQGLRLIYYSQIVNDFQKGDIAEGYSVSREKKESFPLTVTSAQKNPTAFYLCATLEEGERKLFFGSGTQLSVL.

The rearrangement links TRBV3-1 (or the pseudogene TRBV3-2) to TRBJ1-1, with no clear D. V shed 4 bases and J shed 1 base, with 16 bases lying between them. The length of the CDR3 is 16 residues. Germline CDR1 reads LGHDT; CDR2 reads YNNKEL (reference sequence). The CDR3 loop is CASSPGGRYGNTEAFF. The CDR3 bases are TGTGCCAGCAGCCCCGGAGGAAGGTACGGGAACACTGAAGCTTTCTTT.

The J gene is TRBJ1-1, the V gene TRBV10-3; tentative D call: TRBD1 (5 bases). The CDR3 totals 15 residues. Germline V lookup: CDR1 ENHRY, CDR2 SYGVKD. Trimming removed 2 bases from V and 1 base from J, with 11 bases in between. The CDR3 here is CAISELTGQNTEAFF. The CDR3 nucleotides are TGTGCCATCAGTGAGCTCACGGGGCAGAACACTGAAGCTTTCTTT.

The chain recombines TRBV9 with TRBJ2-1, with 8 bases that match TRBD2. V shed 0 bases and J 2 bases; nucleotides not matched to a gene: 4. Germline V gives CDR1 SGDLS, CDR2 YYNGEE. The CDR3 consists of 16 residues. The chain's CDR3 is CASSVGSGRAYNEQFF. CDR3 nucleotides: TGTGCCAGCAGCGTAGGGAGCGGGAGAGCCTACAATGAGCAGTTCTTC.

In nucleotides, the CDR3 is TGTGCCAGCAGAGGGGACAGGGCCCAAGACACTGAAGCTTTCTTT. Translation: CASRGDRAQDTEAFF. The rearrangement uses TRBV6-5 and TRBJ1-1; the match to TRBD1 covers 9 bases. Germline V gives CDR1 MNHEY, CDR2 SVGAGI. This CDR3 has 15 amino acids. Losses at the gene ends were 6 bases for V and 3 bases for J; bases not matched to a gene: 8.

This rearrangement joins TRBV6-5 to TRBJ1-4; D not resolved. CDR1 MNHEY and CDR2 SVGAGI come from the germline V gene. There are 16 residues in the CDR3. Trimming took off 3 bases at V and 0 bases at J, with 11 bases between the two ends. The CDR3, as DNA: TGTGCCAGCAGTTATGTAGGACGGGCAACTAATGAAAAACTGTTTTTT. Translated: CASSYVGRATNEKLFF.

This clone was recorded a few times. V is TRBV4-2 and J is TRBJ2-3; D possibly corresponds to TRBD1 (6 bases). This CDR3 has 15 amino acids. Germline CDR1 is LGHNA and CDR2 is YNFKEQ. The V end was cut by 0 bases, the J end by 4 bases, with 11 bases between. The CDR3 nucleotides are TGTGCCAGCAGCCAAGATTTGGGGGCGGCAGATACGCAGTATTTT. Protein: CASSQDLGAADTQYF.

The CDR3 here is CASSQGERVSPLHF. In DNA, the CDR3 is TGTGCCAGCAGCCAAGGGGAGAGAGTTTCACCCCTCCACTTT. The chain carries TRBV3-1 (or the pseudogene TRBV3-2) and TRBJ1-6; D gene ambiguous. The V gene's germline CDR1 is LGHDT and CDR2 YNNKEL (reference sequence). Between the trimmed V and J ends, which lost 1 base and 9 bases, there was a span of 10 bases. There are 14 residues in the CDR3.

The J gene is TRBJ2-1, the V gene TRBV6-5; 7 bases line up with TRBD1. The CDR3 length is 12 residues. Germline CDR1 is MNHEY and CDR2 is SVGAGI. V lost 4 bases and J lost 7; bases outside the gene matches: 1. CDR3: CASSFRGNEQFF. Written as DNA, the CDR3 is TGTGCCAGCAGTTTCAGGGGGAATGAGCAGTTCTTC.

CDR3 amino acids: CASSQGRSTDTQYF. The DNA of the CDR3 is TGTGCCAGCAGCCAAGGGCGGAGCACAGATACGCAGTATTTT. The gene calls are TRBV3-1 (or the pseudogene TRBV3-2) and TRBJ2-3, with D hard to call. V was shortened by 1 base and J by 0 bases, with 5 bases between the two germline ends. Germline lookup yields CDR1 LGHDT and CDR2 YNNKEL (reference sequence). The CDR3 has 14 amino acids.